These 21 T cell receptor beta chains came from one sample sequenced in a study of T cell responses to AZD1222 COVID-19 vaccine. Generated by immunoSEQ multiplex PCR, the TCRdb table keeps only in-frame clones and is missing some. This sample has 110,000 or so clones; about 90% occur once, and the top ten carry less than 9.5%. Sequences were derived from peripheral blood, sampled on day 0 of AZD1222 vaccination. These receptor sequences come from an adult in good health.

V is TRBV4-1 and J is TRBJ1-2; 11 bases agree with TRBD1. V trimming: 1 base; J trimming: 4 bases; junction bases outside the gene matches: 8. CDR3 length: 17 amino acids. Germline V lookup: CDR1 MGHRA, CDR2 YSYEKL. CDR3 bases: TGCGCCAGCAGCCAAGGGGAAACGGACAGGGGGCTCTATGGCTACACCTTC. The encoded protein is CASSQGETDRGLYGYTF.

The genes are TRBV5-1 and TRBJ2-1; 7 positions match TRBD1. Trimming at V came to 0 bases and at J to 7 bases, leaving 1 base not matched to a gene. The CDR3 sequence is 13 residues long. The germline V gene encodes CDR1 SGHRS and CDR2 YFSETQ. In DNA, the CDR3 is TGCGCCAGCAGCTTGGGACAGGGTAATGAGCAGTTCTTC. This sequence encodes CASSLGQGNEQFF.

In this sample, this clone turned up once. V and J are TRBV2 and TRBJ2-7; D unclear. V lost 3 bases, J lost 5 bases, and 14 bases lay in between. Germline V CDR1 and CDR2: SNHLY, FYNNEI. This CDR3 has 14 amino acids. CDR3 nucleotide sequence: TGTGCCAGCAGTGATAGGACCCCTGGAGACGAGCAGTACTTC. Translating it yields CASSDRTPGDEQYF.

This chain links TRBV6-5 with TRBJ2-5; 9 positions agree with TRBD2. Germline-derived CDR1 and CDR2 are MNHEY and SVGAGI. The trim removed 7 bases at V and 1 base at J, leaving 7 bases unmatched. The CDR3 spans 15 residues. The CDR3 sequence is CASNGGRAGQETQYF. The CDR3 region has the DNA TGTGCCAGCAATGGCGGGAGGGCTGGCCAAGAGACCCAGTACTTC.

V gene TRBV11-3 combines with J gene TRBJ1-1; D remains ambiguous. The CDR3 length is 15 residues. Trimming removed 5 bases at V and 0 bases at J, with 13 bases between. In germline, CDR1 is SGHNT, CDR2 YENEEA. CDR3 loop: CASSPPPGVNTEAFF. CDR3 sequence (DNA): TGTGCCAGCAGCCCACCCCCCGGGGTGAACACTGAAGCTTTCTTT.

This chain connects TRBV4-2 to TRBJ2-1; a weak D match, TRBD2 (5 bases). Germline CDR1 LGHNA, CDR2 YNFKEQ. This CDR3 spans 17 amino acids. Trimming shortened V by 2 bases and J by 2 bases, and 16 bases separated the two germline ends. The CDR3 reads CASSQPLVRGTYNEQFF. DNA for the CDR3: TGTGCCAGCAGCCAACCACTAGTTAGAGGAACCTACAATGAGCAGTTCTTC.

This clone was recorded once. The chain joins TRBV12-3 or TRBV12-4 to TRBJ2-3; D uncertain. The CDR3 has 12 residues. Trimming took 7 bases from V and 3 from J, leaving 8 bases between them. The DNA of the CDR3 is TGTGCCAGCACCCGGGCTACAGATACGCAGTATTTT. Translated, it gives CASTRATDTQYF.

The chain combines TRBV13 with TRBJ1-5; possible D gene TRBD1, 5 bases. The CDR3 is 14 amino acids. Deletions cut 5 bases from V and 6 bases from J, with 14 bases between. The V gene's germline CDR1 is PRHDT and CDR2 FYEKMQ (reference sequence). The CDR3 DNA reads as TGTGCCAGCAGCAGAACGGGGGGAGGTCAGCCCCAGCATTTT. Protein sequence: CASSRTGGGQPQHF.

CDR3 protein: CASSYGGGVNTEAFF. CDR3 nucleotide sequence: TGTGCCAGCAGTTACGGTGGGGGAGTGAACACTGAAGCTTTCTTT. The chain carries TRBV6-2 or TRBV6-3 and TRBJ1-1; a possible D gene is TRBD1 (5 bases). Germline V gives CDR1 MNHEY, CDR2 SVGEGT. The V end was cut by 2 bases, the J end by 0 bases, with 10 bases between. The CDR3 runs 15 residues.

Here the CDR3 DNA reads TGTGCCAGCAGCCAAATGTGGGGACTTACGTCCGGAAACACCATATATTTT. Translation gives CASSQMWGLTSGNTIYF. V is TRBV4-2 and J is TRBJ1-3; maybe TRBD1 (5 bases). V lost 2 bases, J lost 4 bases, and 18 bases lay in between. The CDR3 extends over 17 amino acids. Per the germline V gene, CDR1 is LGHNA and CDR2 is YNFKEQ.

This chain links TRBV7-9 with TRBJ2-2; 12 bases map to TRBD2. The CDR3 length is 16 residues. Germline CDR1 reads SEHNR; CDR2 reads FQNEAQ (reference sequence). The ends lost 6 bases at V and 7 bases at J; junction bases unmatched: 9. CDR3 sequence reads: CASSASGRAFIGELFF. CDR3 nucleotide sequence: TGTGCCAGCAGTGCTAGCGGGAGGGCCTTCATCGGGGAGCTGTTTTTT.

The rearrangement links TRBV6-2 or TRBV6-3 to TRBJ2-3, with TRBD1 matching 10 bases. With V trimmed by 5 bases and J by 3 bases, 5 bases remained unmatched. The germline CDR1 and CDR2 sequences are MNHEY and SVGEGT. This CDR3 contains 15 residues. CDR3 in amino acids: CASSTRDRGTDTQYF. The CDR3 region has the DNA TGTGCCAGCAGTACCCGGGACAGGGGTACAGATACGCAGTATTTT.

J is TRBJ1-1 and V is TRBV6-5, with a weak D call TRBD1 (5 bases). The germline V gene encodes CDR1 MNHEY and CDR2 SVGAGI. V lost 4 bases to trimming and J lost 2 bases, with 8 bases between them. The CDR3 length is 13 residues. For the CDR3, the DNA is TGTGCCAGCAGTTTACGGGACAACACTGAAGCTTTCTTT. Amino acids: CASSLRDNTEAFF.

J is TRBJ2-5 and V is TRBV7-9; D call uncertain. The CDR3 totals 12 residues. With 4 bases removed from V and 5 bases from J, the gap between germline ends came to 8 bases. From germline, CDR1 is SEHNR and CDR2 FQNEAQ (reference sequence). The CDR3 here is CASSSQSETQYF. In nucleotides, the CDR3 is TGTGCCAGCAGCTCCCAATCCGAGACCCAGTACTTC.

The sample holds a few counts of this clone. The V call is TRBV4-1, the J call TRBJ1-5; D is unclear. CDR1 is MGHRA, CDR2 YSYEKL, per germline. V was pared by 0 bases and J by 1 base, with 19 bases between. CDR3 length equals 19 residues. CDR3 amino acids: CASSQDLGSMYGSNQPQHF. CDR3 nucleotides: TGCGCCAGCAGCCAAGATCTGGGGTCTATGTACGGGAGCAATCAGCCCCAGCATTTT.

As regards this clone: One end of the junction is discordant with germline, which a read error may explain. The chain joins TRBV7-3 to TRBJ1-2; possible D gene TRBD1, 5 bases. CDR3 length: 12 residues. Germline V gives CDR1 SGHTA, CDR2 FQGTGA. The CDR3 here is CASSLMGTAPDF. Written as DNA, the CDR3 is TGTGCCAGCAGCTTAATGGGGACTGCCCCCGACTTC.

V is TRBV18 and J is TRBJ2-3; TRBD2 aligns across 7 bases. The CDR3 spans 15 residues. Germline CDR1 reads KGHSH; CDR2 reads LQKENI. V lost 0 bases to trimming and J lost 6 bases; unmatched junction nucleotides: 6. CDR3 in DNA: TGTGCCAGCTCACCACCGGGCCTAGCGGAGGATACGCAGTATTTT. Translating it yields CASSPPGLAEDTQYF.

The chain carries TRBV30 and TRBJ1-6; 7 bases map to TRBD1. In germline, CDR1 is GTSNPN, CDR2 SVGIG (reference sequence). The CDR3 contains 16 residues. The V segment lost 3 bases and the J segment 7 bases; nucleotides outside the gene matches: 12. CDR3: CAWSRDRVRGNSPLHF. DNA of the CDR3: TGTGCCTGGAGCCGAGACAGGGTTAGAGGGAATTCACCCCTCCACTTT.

The genes are TRBV19 and TRBJ1-1; D is unclear. Trimming removed 3 bases at V and 1 base at J, with 6 bases between. The CDR3 covers 13 residues. Germline V gene sequence: CDR1 LNHDA, CDR2 SQIVND (reference sequence). CDR3 residues: CASSMYGNTEAFF. CDR3 in DNA: TGTGCCAGTAGTATGTACGGGAACACTGAAGCTTTCTTT.

V is TRBV5-1 and J is TRBJ1-2, with TRBD1 as a possible D gene (6 bases). Looked up from germline, CDR1 is SGHRS and CDR2 is YFSETQ. The CDR3 consists of 14 residues. V was trimmed by 0 bases and J by 8 bases, leaving 14 bases between them. Here the CDR3 DNA reads TGCGCCAGCAGCTTGGAAACGGGGGCCGGGGGCTACACCTTC. Translated, it gives CASSLETGAGGYTF.

The chain couples TRBV7-2 to TRBJ1-1; D is possibly TRBD1 (6 bases). Germline-derived CDR1 and CDR2 are SGHTA and FQGNSA. Between the trimmed V and J ends, which lost 5 bases and 0 bases, there was a span of 16 bases. CDR3 length equals 16 residues. The CDR3 DNA follows: TGTGCCAGCAGCCGCGAGGGGGGACACTTGAACACTGAAGCTTTCTTT. Residues: CASSREGGHLNTEAFF.